The 3 T cell receptor beta chains given below trace back to one sample, sequenced in a study of blood T cells in healthy people across ages. Combining a sample-barcoded 5' primer with a J-beta primer mix, a second PCR ran for roughly 6 to 12 cycles. TCRdb redid the calling of the 5' RACE reads with MiXCR, one entry per CDR3 protein. The sample has around 1,800,000 distinct CDR3 sequences, 30% to 40% seen once; the top ten hold about 21%. The sample was blood. The receptors derive from a human donor in good health.

V gene TRBV7-8 combines with J gene TRBJ1-2, with D maybe TRBD1 (5 bases). V was shortened by 1 base and J by 1 base, with 13 bases between the two germline ends. Germline V gene sequence: CDR1 SGHVS, CDR2 FQNEAQ. The CDR3 sequence is 16 residues long. CDR3 nucleotide sequence: TGTGCCAGCAGCTTAGTGCGGGCAGGGAGTAACTATGGCTACACCTTC. Its translation: CASSLVRAGSNYGYTF.

This chain uses TRBV6-1 with TRBJ1-1; D remains unclear. Germline CDR1 and CDR2: MNHNS and SASEGT. This CDR3 has 12 residues. V was cut by 4 bases and J by 3 bases, with 6 bases left in between. In DNA, the CDR3 is TGTGCCAGCAGTGTAATCGACACTGAAGCTTTCTTT. Protein: CASSVIDTEAFF.

The chain recombines TRBV30 with TRBJ2-1; D gene ambiguous. The CDR3 is made up of 14 amino acids. CDR1 and CDR2 (germline): GTSNPN, SVGIG (reference sequence). Between the trimmed V and J ends, which lost 4 bases and 7 bases, there was a span of 17 bases. The CDR3: CAWKWAGDWNEQFF. The CDR3 DNA reads TGTGCCTGGAAGTGGGCAGGCGACTGGAATGAGCAGTTCTTC.